These 26 T cell receptor beta chains originate from one sample sequenced in a study of blood T cell repertoires in COVID-19 (dated by TCRdb to 2018 to 2020). The receptor library was made with the immunoSEQ multiplex PCR assay. The table comes from immuneACCESS by way of TCRdb, which keeps in-frame sequences with V and J called. Part of the clones is missing from these tables; in studies checked, under half for an unresolved V gene and the rest for unknown reasons. Recorded for this sample are 20,000 to 25,000 clones; around 92% of them occurred a single time. The ten most abundant clones make up over 2.5% of the sample. Sequenced material: peripheral blood. The receptor source for this set is a woman aged 70 to 79 with active COVID-19.

The chain has TRBV5-1 and TRBJ1-1, with TRBD1 identical over 9 bases. This CDR3 is built from 15 residues. The V gene end was trimmed by 4 bases and the J gene end by 6 bases; junction bases not matched to a gene: 10. CDR1 and CDR2 from the germline V gene are SGHRS and YFSETQ. The CDR3 loop is CASSPGQGKTAEAFF. The CDR3 nucleotides are TGCGCCAGCAGCCCCGGACAGGGGAAGACGGCTGAAGCTTTCTTT.

The chain combines TRBV6-1 with TRBJ2-1; maybe TRBD2 (6 bases). Germline V gene data show CDR1 as MNHNS and CDR2 as SASEGT. Deletions cut 0 bases from V and 16 bases from J, with 13 bases between. The CDR3 has 12 residues. The CDR3 coding sequence is TGTGCCAGCAGTGAAGCTCGGGAGCGAGAATTCTTC. This translates into CASSEAREREFF.

CDR3 nucleotide sequence: TGTGCCAGCAGGAATGCCGGGACAGGGGGTGTAGATACGCAGTATTTT. Amino acids: CASRNAGTGGVDTQYF. The rearrangement joins TRBV5-4 to TRBJ2-3, with 11 bases aligning to TRBD1. CDR3 size: 16 residues. Looked up from germline, CDR1 is SGHNT and CDR2 is YYREEE (reference sequence). Trimming took 5 bases from V and 5 from J; bases not matched to a gene: 10.

J is TRBJ2-7 and V is TRBV27; 11 bases line up with TRBD1. There are 17 residues in the CDR3. Unmatched junction bases numbered 12, after V lost 8 bases and J lost 0 bases. Germline lookup yields CDR1 MNHEY and CDR2 SMNVEV (reference sequence). The DNA of the CDR3 is TGTGCCAGCTTCGCTACGGGGGGGACAGGGGGCTCCTACGAGCAGTACTTC. Its translation: CASFATGGTGGSYEQYF.

The rearrangement uses TRBV6-1 and TRBJ1-2; 8 positions match TRBD1. The germline V gene encodes CDR1 MNHNS and CDR2 SASEGT. With 4 bases clipped from V and 8 bases from J, the junction kept 15 bases outside the gene matches. This CDR3 region has 16 residues. The chain's CDR3 is CASSADRGLRGGGYTF. In nucleotides, the CDR3 is TGTGCCAGCAGTGCCGACAGGGGCCTACGTGGGGGAGGCTACACCTTC.

V gene TRBV11-2 combines with J gene TRBJ2-2; 11 nucleotides match TRBD1. The length of the CDR3 is 16 residues. From germline, CDR1 is SGHAT and CDR2 FQNNGV. The V and J ends lost 6 bases and 7 bases, in that order; junction bases with no gene match: 10. The CDR3 reads CASRWEGTGGIGELFF. CDR3 nucleotides: TGTGCCAGCAGATGGGAGGGGACAGGGGGAATCGGGGAGCTGTTTTTT.

The genes are TRBV4-3 and TRBJ1-1, with D tentatively TRBD1 (5 bases). The CDR3 loop spans 14 amino acids. V was trimmed by 0 bases and J by 11 bases, leaving 16 bases between them. Germline CDR1 is LGHNA and CDR2 is YSLEER. The DNA of the CDR3 is TGCGCCAGCAGCCAAGATTTAGACAGTTGGGCGGCTTTCTTT. This encodes CASSQDLDSWAAFF.

The chain joins TRBV6-5 to TRBJ1-3; a weak D match, TRBD1 (5 bases). The V gene's germline CDR1 is MNHEY and CDR2 SVGAGI. This CDR3 comprises 15 residues. V shed 5 bases and J shed 0 bases, with 11 bases lying between them. The chain's CDR3 is CASSPDTGSGNTIYF. CDR3 sequence (DNA): TGTGCCAGCAGTCCGGACACAGGCTCTGGAAACACCATATATTTT.

The gene calls are TRBV3-1 (or the pseudogene TRBV3-2) and TRBJ2-2, with TRBD2 matching over 9 bases. The CDR3 is 16 residues long. With 5 bases clipped from V and 2 bases from J, the junction kept 6 bases outside the gene matches. The germline gives CDR1 LGHDT, CDR2 YNNKEL (reference sequence). CDR3 residues: CASSYSGRTNTGELFF. CDR3 nucleotides: TGTGCCAGCAGCTACAGCGGGAGGACAAACACCGGGGAGCTGTTTTTT.

V and J are TRBV6-6 and TRBJ1-2; no clear D gene. The V end lost 0 bases, the J end lost 3 bases, and 11 bases lay between the germline ends. CDR3 length: 15 amino acids. CDR1 and CDR2 from the germline V gene are MNHNY and SVGAGI (reference sequence). CDR3 loop: CASSYSLSGYYGYTF. The CDR3 DNA sequence: TGTGCCAGCAGTTACTCGTTGTCAGGTTACTATGGCTACACCTTC.

The chain links TRBV5-1 to TRBJ2-1; no clear D gene. The V and J ends lost 0 bases and 6 bases respectively, with 7 bases between them. The CDR3 covers 13 residues. From germline, CDR1 is SGHRS and CDR2 YFSETQ. CDR3 amino acids: CASSLELANEQFF. CDR3 nucleotides: TGCGCCAGCAGCTTGGAGTTGGCCAATGAGCAGTTCTTC.

J is TRBJ2-1 and V is TRBV10-3; D is possibly TRBD2 (6 bases). Germline assignment: CDR1 ENHRY and CDR2 SYGVKD. This CDR3 comprises 12 residues. The V end was cut by 7 bases, the J end by 5 bases, with 9 bases between. The DNA of the CDR3 is TGTGCCATCATGGGACTCAACAATGAGCAGTTCTTC. This gives the protein CAIMGLNNEQFF.

This chain joins TRBV28 and TRBJ1-4; 8 bases line up with TRBD1. Per germline, CDR1 MDHEN and CDR2 SYDVKM. V dropped 6 bases and J dropped 7; count of bases not matched to a gene: 10. This CDR3 has 15 residues. The CDR3 nucleotides read TGTGCCAGCAGGCCACAGGGGGGCGCTGGTGAAAAACTGTTTTTT. Protein: CASRPQGGAGEKLFF. The complete variable domain, with remaining parts taken from reference TRBV28 and TRBJ1-4, reads DVKVTQSSRYLVKRTGEKVFLECVQDMDHENMFWYRQDPGLGLRLIYFSYDVKMKEKGDIPEGYSVSREKKERFSLILESASTNQTSMYLCASRPQGGAGEKLFFGSGTQLSVL.

The chain is built from TRBV10-2 and TRBJ2-7; TRBD2 might be the D (6 bases). This CDR3 is built from 14 residues. Trimming removed 8 bases from V and 1 base from J, with 15 bases in between. Germline V lookup: CDR1 WSHSY, CDR2 SAAADI. The CDR3 region is CASRAGRASYEQYF. The CDR3 nucleotides read TGCGCCAGCCGAGCGGGCAGGGCTTCCTACGAGCAGTACTTC.

The chain combines TRBV5-1 with TRBJ2-1; 9 positions match TRBD1. This CDR3 is built from 15 residues. Trimming at V came to 4 bases and at J to 1 base, leaving 3 bases not matched to a gene. Germline loops: CDR1 SGHRS, CDR2 YFSETQ. The CDR3 loop reads CASSAGTGSYNEQFF. CDR3 nucleotides: TGCGCCAGCAGCGCCGGGACAGGGTCCTACAATGAGCAGTTCTTC.

The chain links TRBV3-1 (or the pseudogene TRBV3-2) to TRBJ2-7; 10 bases agree with TRBD2. There are 14 residues in the CDR3. Looked up from germline, CDR1 is LGHDT and CDR2 is YNNKEL (reference sequence). The trim removed 4 bases at V and 5 bases at J, leaving 5 bases unmatched. CDR3 bases: TGTGCCAGCAGCCCCCGACTAGCGGGCCACGAGCAGTACTTC. Its translation: CASSPRLAGHEQYF.

The chain links TRBV15 to TRBJ2-1; 9 bases match TRBD2. Per the germline V gene, CDR1 is LNHNV and CDR2 is YYDKDF (reference sequence). This CDR3 has 17 amino acids. The ends lost 0 bases at V and 4 bases at J; junction bases unmatched: 7. In DNA, the CDR3 is TGTGCCACCAGCAGAGAGTCCAGCGGGAGGCCTTACAATGAGCAGTTCTTC. Translating gives CATSRESSGRPYNEQFF.

The chain uses TRBV4-3 and TRBJ2-5; the match to TRBD2 covers 7 bases. The CDR3 has 18 residues. The trim removed 0 bases at V and 1 base at J, leaving 11 bases unmatched. Germline V CDR1 and CDR2: LGHNA, YSLEER. The CDR3 here is CASSQDYRAGVGQETQYF. CDR3 DNA sequence: TGCGCCAGCAGCCAAGATTATAGGGCGGGAGTCGGCCAAGAGACCCAGTACTTC.

V gene TRBV11-2 combines with J gene TRBJ2-7; no clear D. The CDR3 is 14 residues long. Trimming removed 6 bases at V and 2 bases at J, with 14 bases between. The germline V gene encodes CDR1 SGHAT and CDR2 FQNNGV. The DNA of the CDR3 is TGTGCCAGCAGTCTGGGCAGCAGGACCTACGAGCAGTACTTC. It yields the protein CASSLGSRTYEQYF.

The V call is TRBV27, the J call TRBJ2-7; 7 bases line up with TRBD1. J gave up 0 bases and V 6 bases, and 5 bases lay outside the gene matches. Per germline, CDR1 MNHEY and CDR2 SMNVEV (reference sequence). The CDR3 runs 14 residues. The CDR3 coding sequence is TGTGCCAGCAGCCCCGGGACAGCCTCCTACGAGCAGTACTTC. This gives the protein CASSPGTASYEQYF.

The chain uses TRBV28 and TRBJ1-1, with D uncertain. From germline, CDR1 is MDHEN and CDR2 SYDVKM. There are 12 residues in the CDR3. V lost 3 bases and J 0 bases, leaving 2 bases between the germline ends. The DNA for the CDR3 is TGTGCCAGCAGTTTCATGAACACTGAAGCTTTCTTT. Protein sequence: CASSFMNTEAFF.

This clone showed up just a few times. This chain's CDR3 is CASSESGTANSPLHF. CDR3 sequence (DNA): TGCGCCAGCAGTGAATCCGGGACAGCTAATTCACCCCTCCACTTT. This chain connects TRBV10-2 to TRBJ1-6; 7 nucleotides align to TRBD1. V lost 3 bases to trimming and J lost 6 bases; unmatched junction nucleotides: 5. CDR3 length: 15 amino acids. Looked up from germline, CDR1 is WSHSY and CDR2 is SAAADI.

This chain connects TRBV19 to TRBJ2-1; the D is unclear. The CDR3 spans 15 residues. Between the trimmed V and J ends, which lost 2 bases and 7 bases, there was a span of 15 bases. CDR1 is LNHDA and CDR2 is SQIVND in the germline V gene (reference sequence). CDR3 residues: CASSIPRKVGNEQFF. The DNA for the CDR3 is TGTGCCAGTAGTATACCGAGGAAAGTCGGGAATGAGCAGTTCTTC.

The chain uses TRBV9 and TRBJ1-2; no clear D. This CDR3 has 14 residues. Per the germline V gene, CDR1 is SGDLS and CDR2 is YYNGEE. Trimming removed 0 bases at V and 2 bases at J, with 8 bases between. The DNA for the CDR3 is TGTGCCAGCAGCGTAGGCAGGCAGAACTATGGCTACACCTTC. It encodes CASSVGRQNYGYTF. The whole variable domain, remainder taken from reference TRBV9 and TRBJ1-2, is DSGVTQTPKHLITATGQRVTLRCSPRSGDLSVYWYQQSLDQGLQFLIQYYNGEERAKGNILERFSAQQFPDLHSELNLSSLELGDSALYFCASSVGRQNYGYTFGSGTRLTVV.

The J gene is TRBJ2-3, the V gene TRBV28; 9 nucleotides match TRBD1. The CDR3 runs 15 residues. The trim removed 2 bases at V and 3 bases at J, leaving 3 bases unmatched. Germline CDR1 reads MDHEN; CDR2 reads SYDVKM. The DNA of the CDR3 is TGTGCCAGCAGTTTAGGGGGACAGGGAACAGATACGCAGTATTTT. It specifies CASSLGGQGTDTQYF.

The chain couples TRBV10-1 to TRBJ2-1; the D gene is possibly TRBD1 (6 bases). Germline CDR1 is WNHNN and CDR2 is SYGVQD (reference sequence). This CDR3 is built from 17 residues. V gave up 0 bases and J gave up 1 base, with 13 bases separating them. This CDR3 is CASSESFGTISYNEQFF. CDR3 nucleotides: TGCGCCAGCAGTGAGTCGTTCGGGACAATATCCTACAATGAGCAGTTCTTC.